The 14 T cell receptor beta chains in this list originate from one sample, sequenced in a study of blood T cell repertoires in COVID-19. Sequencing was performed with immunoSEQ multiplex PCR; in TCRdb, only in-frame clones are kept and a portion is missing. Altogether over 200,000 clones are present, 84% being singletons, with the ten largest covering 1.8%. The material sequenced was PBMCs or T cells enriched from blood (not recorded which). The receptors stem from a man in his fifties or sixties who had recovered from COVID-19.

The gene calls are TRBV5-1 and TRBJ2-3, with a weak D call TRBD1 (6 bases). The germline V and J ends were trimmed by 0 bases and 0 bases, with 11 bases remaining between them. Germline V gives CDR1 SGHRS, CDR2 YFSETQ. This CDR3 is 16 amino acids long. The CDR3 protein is CASSLAGQTSTDTQYF. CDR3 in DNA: TGCGCCAGCAGCTTGGCCGGACAGACTAGCACAGATACGCAGTATTTT. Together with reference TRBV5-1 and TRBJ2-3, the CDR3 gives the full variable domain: KAGVTQTPRYLIKTRGQQVTLSCSPISGHRSVSWYQQTPGQGLQFLFEYFSETQRNKGNFPGRFSGRQFSNSRSEMNVSTLELGDSALYLCASSLAGQTSTDTQYFGPGTRLTVL.

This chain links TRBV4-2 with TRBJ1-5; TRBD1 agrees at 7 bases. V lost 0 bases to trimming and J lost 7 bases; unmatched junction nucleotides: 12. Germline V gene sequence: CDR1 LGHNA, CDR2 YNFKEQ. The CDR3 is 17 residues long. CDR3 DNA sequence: TGTGCCAGCAGCCAAGATGTACAAGGGGGCGGAGGACAGCCCCAGCATTTT. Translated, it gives CASSQDVQGGGGQPQHF.

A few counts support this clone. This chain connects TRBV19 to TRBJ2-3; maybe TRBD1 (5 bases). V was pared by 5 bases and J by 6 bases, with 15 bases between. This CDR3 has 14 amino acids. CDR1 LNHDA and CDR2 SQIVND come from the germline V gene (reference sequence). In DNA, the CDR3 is TGTGCCAGTAGTGCGGCAGGGAAAACGGATACGCAGTATTTT. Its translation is CASSAAGKTDTQYF.

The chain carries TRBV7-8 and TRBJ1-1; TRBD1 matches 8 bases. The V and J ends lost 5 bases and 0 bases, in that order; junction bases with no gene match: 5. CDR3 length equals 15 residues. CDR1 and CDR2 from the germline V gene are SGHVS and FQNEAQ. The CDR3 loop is CASSLGQGVNTEAFF. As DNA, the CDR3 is TGTGCCAGCAGCCTAGGACAGGGCGTGAACACTGAAGCTTTCTTT.

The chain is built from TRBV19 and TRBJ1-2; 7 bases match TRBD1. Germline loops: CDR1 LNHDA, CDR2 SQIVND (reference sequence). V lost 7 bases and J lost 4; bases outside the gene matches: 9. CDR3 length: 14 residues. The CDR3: CASNPTGWAYGYTF. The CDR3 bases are TGTGCCAGTAACCCGACAGGGTGGGCCTATGGCTACACCTTC.

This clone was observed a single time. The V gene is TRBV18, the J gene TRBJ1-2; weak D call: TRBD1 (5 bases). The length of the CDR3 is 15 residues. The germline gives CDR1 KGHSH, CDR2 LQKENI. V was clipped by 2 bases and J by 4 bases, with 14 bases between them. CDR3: CASSPIRDSSYGYTF. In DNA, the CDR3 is TGTGCCAGCTCACCAATAAGGGACTCATCCTATGGCTACACCTTC.

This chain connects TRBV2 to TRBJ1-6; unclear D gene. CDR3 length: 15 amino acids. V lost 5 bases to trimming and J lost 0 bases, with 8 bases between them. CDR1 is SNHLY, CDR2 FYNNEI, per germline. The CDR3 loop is CASSSLSSYNSPLHF. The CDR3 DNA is TGTGCCAGCAGTAGCCTTAGCTCCTATAATTCACCCCTCCACTTT. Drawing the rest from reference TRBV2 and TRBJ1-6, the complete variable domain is EPEVTQTPSHQVTQMGQEVILRCVPISNHLYFYWYRQILGQKVEFLVSFYNNEISEKSEIFDDQFSVERPDGSNFTLKIRSTKLEDSAMYFCASSSLSSYNSPLHFGNGTRLTVT.

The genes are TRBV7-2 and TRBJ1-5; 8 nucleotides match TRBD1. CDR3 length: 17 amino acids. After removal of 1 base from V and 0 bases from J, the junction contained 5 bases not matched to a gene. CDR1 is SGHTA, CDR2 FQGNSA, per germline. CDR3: CASSLVQGAVSNQPQHF. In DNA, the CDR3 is TGTGCCAGCAGCTTAGTCCAGGGGGCGGTTAGCAATCAGCCCCAGCATTTT.

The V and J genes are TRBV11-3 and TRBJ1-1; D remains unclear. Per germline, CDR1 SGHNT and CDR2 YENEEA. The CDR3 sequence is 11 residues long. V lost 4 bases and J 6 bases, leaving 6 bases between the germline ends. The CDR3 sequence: CASSSYSEAFF. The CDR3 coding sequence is TGTGCCAGCAGCTCCTATTCTGAAGCTTTCTTT.

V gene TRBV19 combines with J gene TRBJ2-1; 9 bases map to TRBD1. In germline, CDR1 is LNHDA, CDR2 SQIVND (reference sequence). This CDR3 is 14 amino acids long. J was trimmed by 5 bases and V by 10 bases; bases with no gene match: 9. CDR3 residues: CATTLGDRDNEQFF. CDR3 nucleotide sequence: TGTGCCACCACATTGGGGGACAGGGACAATGAGCAGTTCTTC. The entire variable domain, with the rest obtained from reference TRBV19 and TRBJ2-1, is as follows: DGGITQSPKYLFRKEGQNVTLSCEQNLNHDAMYWYRQDPGQGLRLIYYSQIVNDFQKGDIAEGYSVSREKKESFPLTVTSAQKNPTAFYLCATTLGDRDNEQFFGPGTRLTVL.

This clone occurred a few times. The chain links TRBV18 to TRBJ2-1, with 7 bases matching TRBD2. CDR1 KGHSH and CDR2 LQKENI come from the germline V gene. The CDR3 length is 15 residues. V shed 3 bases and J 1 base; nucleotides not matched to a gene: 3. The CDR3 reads CASSPVGGSYNEQFF. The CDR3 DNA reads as TGTGCCAGCTCACCGGTGGGGGGGTCCTACAATGAGCAGTTCTTC.

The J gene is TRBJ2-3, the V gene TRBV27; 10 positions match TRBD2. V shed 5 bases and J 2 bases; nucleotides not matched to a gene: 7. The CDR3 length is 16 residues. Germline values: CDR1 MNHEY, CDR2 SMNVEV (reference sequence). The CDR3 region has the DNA TGTGCCAGCAGTCCTAGCGGGGGACGGCCCACAGATACGCAGTATTTT. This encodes CASSPSGGRPTDTQYF.

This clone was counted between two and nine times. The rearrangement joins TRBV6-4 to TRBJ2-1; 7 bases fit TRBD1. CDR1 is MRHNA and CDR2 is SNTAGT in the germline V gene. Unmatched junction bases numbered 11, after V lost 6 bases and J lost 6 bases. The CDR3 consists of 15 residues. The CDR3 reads CASSEMTGQGNEQFF. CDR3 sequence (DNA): TGTGCCAGCAGCGAAATGACAGGGCAAGGCAATGAGCAGTTCTTC.

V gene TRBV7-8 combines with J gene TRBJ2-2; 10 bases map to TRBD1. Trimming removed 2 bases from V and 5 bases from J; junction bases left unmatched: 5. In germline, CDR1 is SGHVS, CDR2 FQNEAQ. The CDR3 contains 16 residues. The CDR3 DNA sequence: TGTGCCAGCAGCTTAATAGGGACAGGGGATACCGGGGAGCTGTTTTTT. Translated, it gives CASSLIGTGDTGELFF. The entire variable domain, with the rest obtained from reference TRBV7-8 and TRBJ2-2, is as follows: GAGVSQSPRYKVAKRGQDVALRCDPISGHVSLFWYQQALGQGPEFLTYFQNEAQLDKSGLPSDRFFAERPEGSVSTLKIQRTQQEDSAVYLCASSLIGTGDTGELFFGEGSRLTVL.